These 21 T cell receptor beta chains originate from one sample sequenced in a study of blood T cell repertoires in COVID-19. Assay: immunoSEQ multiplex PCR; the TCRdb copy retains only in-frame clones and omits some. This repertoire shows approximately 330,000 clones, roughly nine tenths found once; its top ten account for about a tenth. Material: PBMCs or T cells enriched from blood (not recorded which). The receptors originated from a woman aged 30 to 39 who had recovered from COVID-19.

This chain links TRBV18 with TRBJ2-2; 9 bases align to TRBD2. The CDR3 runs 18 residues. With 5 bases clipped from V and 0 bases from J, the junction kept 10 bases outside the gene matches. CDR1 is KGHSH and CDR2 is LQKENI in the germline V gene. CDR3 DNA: TGTGCCAGCTCAGCGATCCAGACTAGCGGAGCGAACACCGGGGAGCTGTTTTTT. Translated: CASSAIQTSGANTGELFF.

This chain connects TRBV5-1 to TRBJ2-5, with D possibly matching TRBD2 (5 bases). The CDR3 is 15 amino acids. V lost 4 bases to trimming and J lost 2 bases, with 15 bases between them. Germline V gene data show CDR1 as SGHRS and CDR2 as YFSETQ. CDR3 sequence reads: CASSTSGYEQETQYF. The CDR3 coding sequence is TGCGCCAGCAGCACAAGCGGATACGAGCAAGAGACCCAGTACTTC.

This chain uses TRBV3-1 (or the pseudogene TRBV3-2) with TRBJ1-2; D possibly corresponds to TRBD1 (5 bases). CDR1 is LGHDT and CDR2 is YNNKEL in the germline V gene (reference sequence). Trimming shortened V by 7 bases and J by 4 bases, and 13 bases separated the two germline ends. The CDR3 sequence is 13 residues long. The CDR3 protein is CASTSGRFYGYTF. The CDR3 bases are TGTGCCAGCACCTCAGGGAGGTTCTATGGCTACACCTTC.

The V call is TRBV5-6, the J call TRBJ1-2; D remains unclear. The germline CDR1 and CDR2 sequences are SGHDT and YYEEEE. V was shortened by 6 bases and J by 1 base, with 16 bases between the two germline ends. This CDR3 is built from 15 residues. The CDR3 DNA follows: TGTGCCAGCACCTTAGAGGACTCCTTTAACTATGGCTACACCTTC. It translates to CASTLEDSFNYGYTF.

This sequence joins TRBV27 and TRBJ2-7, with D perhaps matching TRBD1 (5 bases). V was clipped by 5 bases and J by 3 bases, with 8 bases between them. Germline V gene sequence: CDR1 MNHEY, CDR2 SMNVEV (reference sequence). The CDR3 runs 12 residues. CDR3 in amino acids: CASSGAGYEQYF. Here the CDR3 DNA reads TGTGCCAGCAGTGGGGCAGGCTACGAGCAGTACTTC.

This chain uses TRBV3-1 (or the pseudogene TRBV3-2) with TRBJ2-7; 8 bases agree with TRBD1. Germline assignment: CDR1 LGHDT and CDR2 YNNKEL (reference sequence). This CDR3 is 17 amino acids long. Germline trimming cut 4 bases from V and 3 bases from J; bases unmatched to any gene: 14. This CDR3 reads CASSPVVGQEFYYEQYF. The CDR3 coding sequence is TGTGCCAGCAGCCCCGTAGTGGGACAGGAATTCTACTACGAGCAGTACTTC.

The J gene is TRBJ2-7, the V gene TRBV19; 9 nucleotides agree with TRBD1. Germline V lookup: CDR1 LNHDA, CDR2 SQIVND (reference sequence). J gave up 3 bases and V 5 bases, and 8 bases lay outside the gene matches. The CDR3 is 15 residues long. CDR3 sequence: CASSVAGTGYYEQYF. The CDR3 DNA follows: TGTGCCAGTAGTGTAGCCGGGACAGGGTACTACGAGCAGTACTTC.

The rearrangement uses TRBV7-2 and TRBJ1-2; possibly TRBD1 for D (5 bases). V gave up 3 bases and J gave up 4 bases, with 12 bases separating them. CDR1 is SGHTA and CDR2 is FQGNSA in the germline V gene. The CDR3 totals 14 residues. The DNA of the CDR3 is TGTGCCAGCAGCTTGGGGGAGGGGACCTATGGCTACACCTTC. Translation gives CASSLGEGTYGYTF.

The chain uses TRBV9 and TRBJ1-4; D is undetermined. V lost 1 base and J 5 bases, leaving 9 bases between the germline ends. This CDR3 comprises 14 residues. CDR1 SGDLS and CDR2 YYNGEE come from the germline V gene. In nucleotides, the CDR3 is TGTGCCAGCAGCGTATCAGGTGGGAATGAAAAACTGTTTTTT. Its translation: CASSVSGGNEKLFF. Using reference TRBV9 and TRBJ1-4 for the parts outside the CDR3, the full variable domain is DSGVTQTPKHLITATGQRVTLRCSPRSGDLSVYWYQQSLDQGLQFLIQYYNGEERAKGNILERFSAQQFPDLHSELNLSSLELGDSALYFCASSVSGGNEKLFFGSGTQLSVL.

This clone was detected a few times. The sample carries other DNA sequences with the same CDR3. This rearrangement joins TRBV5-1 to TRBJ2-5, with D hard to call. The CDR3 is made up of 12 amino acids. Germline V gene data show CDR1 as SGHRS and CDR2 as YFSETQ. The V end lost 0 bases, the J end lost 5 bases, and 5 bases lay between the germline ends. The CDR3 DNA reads TGCGCCAGCAGCTTGGCCGGGGAGACCCAGTACTTC. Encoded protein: CASSLAGETQYF.

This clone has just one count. Written as DNA, the CDR3 is TGTGCCAGCAGTCCCGGACAGACCTTCGGAAAACTGTTTTTT. It yields the protein CASSPGQTFGKLFF. The genes are TRBV5-6 and TRBJ1-4; tentatively, D is TRBD1 (6 bases). This CDR3 has 14 residues. Deletions cut 5 bases from V and 10 bases from J, with 18 bases between. The V gene's germline CDR1 is SGHDT and CDR2 YYEEEE.

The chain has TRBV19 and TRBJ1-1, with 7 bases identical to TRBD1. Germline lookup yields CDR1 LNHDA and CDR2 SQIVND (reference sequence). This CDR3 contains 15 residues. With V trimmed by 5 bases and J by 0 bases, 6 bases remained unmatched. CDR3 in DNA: TGTGCCAGTAGTGATGGACAGGACATGAACACTGAAGCTTTCTTT. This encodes CASSDGQDMNTEAFF. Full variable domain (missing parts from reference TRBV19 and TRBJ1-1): DGGITQSPKYLFRKEGQNVTLSCEQNLNHDAMYWYRQDPGQGLRLIYYSQIVNDFQKGDIAEGYSVSREKKESFPLTVTSAQKNPTAFYLCASSDGQDMNTEAFFGQGTRLTVV.

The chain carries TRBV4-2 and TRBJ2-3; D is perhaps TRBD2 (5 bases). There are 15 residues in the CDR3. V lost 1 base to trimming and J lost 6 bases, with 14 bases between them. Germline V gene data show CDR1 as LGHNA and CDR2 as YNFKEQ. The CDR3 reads CASSQGTSVADTQYF. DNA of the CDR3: TGTGCCAGCAGCCAAGGCACTAGTGTAGCGGATACGCAGTATTTT.

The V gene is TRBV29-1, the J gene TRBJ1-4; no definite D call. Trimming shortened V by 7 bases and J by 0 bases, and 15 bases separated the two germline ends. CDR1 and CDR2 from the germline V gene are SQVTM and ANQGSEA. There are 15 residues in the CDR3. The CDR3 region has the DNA TGCAGCGCCCTGGGAGGGCCTGCAACTAATGAAAAACTGTTTTTT. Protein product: CSALGGPATNEKLFF.

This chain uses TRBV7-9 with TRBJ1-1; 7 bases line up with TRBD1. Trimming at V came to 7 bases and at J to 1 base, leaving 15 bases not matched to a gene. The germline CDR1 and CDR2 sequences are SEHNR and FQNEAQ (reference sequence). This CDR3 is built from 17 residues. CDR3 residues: CASTVPPGQLSNTEAFF. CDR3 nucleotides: TGTGCCAGCACGGTTCCTCCGGGACAGCTCTCGAACACTGAAGCTTTCTTT.

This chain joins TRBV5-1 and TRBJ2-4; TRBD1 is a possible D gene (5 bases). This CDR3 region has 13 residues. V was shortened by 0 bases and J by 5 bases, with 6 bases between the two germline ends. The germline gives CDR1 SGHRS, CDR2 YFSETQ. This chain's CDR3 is CASSLATENIQYF. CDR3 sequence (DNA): TGCGCCAGCAGCTTGGCGACAGAAAACATTCAGTACTTC. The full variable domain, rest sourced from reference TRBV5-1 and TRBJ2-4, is KAGVTQTPRYLIKTRGQQVTLSCSPISGHRSVSWYQQTPGQGLQFLFEYFSETQRNKGNFPGRFSGRQFSNSRSEMNVSTLELGDSALYLCASSLATENIQYFGAGTRLSVL.

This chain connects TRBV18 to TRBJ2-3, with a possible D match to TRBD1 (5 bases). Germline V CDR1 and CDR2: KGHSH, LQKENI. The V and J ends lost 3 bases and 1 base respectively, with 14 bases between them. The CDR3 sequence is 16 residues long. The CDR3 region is CASSPPGGAGTDTQYF. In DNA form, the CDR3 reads TGTGCCAGCTCACCCCCCGGTGGGGCTGGCACAGATACGCAGTATTTT.

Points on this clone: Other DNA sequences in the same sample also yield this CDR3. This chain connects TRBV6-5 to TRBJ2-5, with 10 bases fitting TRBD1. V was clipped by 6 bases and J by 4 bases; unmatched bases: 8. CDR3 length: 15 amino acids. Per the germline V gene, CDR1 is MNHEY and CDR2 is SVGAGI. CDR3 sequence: CASSPRTGGRETQYF. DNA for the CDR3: TGTGCCAGCAGCCCACGGACAGGGGGTCGAGAGACCCAGTACTTC.

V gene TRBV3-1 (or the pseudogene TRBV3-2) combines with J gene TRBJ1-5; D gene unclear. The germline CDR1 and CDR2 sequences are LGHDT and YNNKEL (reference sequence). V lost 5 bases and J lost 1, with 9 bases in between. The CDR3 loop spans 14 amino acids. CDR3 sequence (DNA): TGTGCCAGCAGCGAGGGAGACAGCAATCAGCCCCAGCATTTT. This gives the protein CASSEGDSNQPQHF.

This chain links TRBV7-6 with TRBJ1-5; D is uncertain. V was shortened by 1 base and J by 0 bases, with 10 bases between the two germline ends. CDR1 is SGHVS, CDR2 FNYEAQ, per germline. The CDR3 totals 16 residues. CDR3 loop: CASSLGGPYSNQPQHF. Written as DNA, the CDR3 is TGTGCCAGCAGCTTAGGAGGCCCTTATAGCAATCAGCCCCAGCATTTT.

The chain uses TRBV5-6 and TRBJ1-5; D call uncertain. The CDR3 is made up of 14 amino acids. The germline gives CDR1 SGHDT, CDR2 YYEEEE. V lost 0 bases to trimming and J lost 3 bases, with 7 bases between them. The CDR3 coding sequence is TGTGCCAGCAGCTTGGGGCTGTACAATCAGCCCCAGCATTTT. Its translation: CASSLGLYNQPQHF.